This T cell receptor (beta chain) was found in a study of regulatory T cells in long-lasting Graves disease. Germline V CDR1 and CDR2: MDHEN, SYDVKM. The V end was cut by 3 bases, the J end by 7 bases, with 13 bases between. This CDR3 comprises 14 residues. For TCR beta, libraries came from iRepertoire HTBI primers and Arm-PCR of CDR3 regions. TCRdb itself ran the multiplex PCR reads through MiXCR, one entry per CDR3 protein. The sample has 550,000 or so distinct CDR3 sequences, around 11% seen once. Time point reported: newly diagnosed GD, antithyroid drugs for less than 3 months. RNA isolated from PBMCs was used to make the TCR library. Separately, the same data were catalogued under a study of T cells in Graves' hyperthyroidism and ophthalmopathy.

This TCR was sampled from a woman aged 25 to 45 with Graves disease. The gene calls are TRBV28 and TRBJ1-5; no clear D. Sequenced here: peripheral blood mononuclear cells (PBMCs), sampled at new diagnosis, from a patient treated with antithyroid drugs. Written as DNA, the CDR3 is TGTGCCAGCAGTTTCCCCGGGGAGCCCCAGCCCCAGCATTTT. Translation: CASSFPGEPQPQHF.